The 27 T cell receptor beta chains given below trace back to one sample, sequenced in a study of T cell repertoires in cytomegalovirus infection. One entry per CDR3 protein, called by TCRdb with MiXCR from the reads. The data contain some 220,000 distinct CDR3 sequences, around 6.2% of them singletons. The specimen sequenced was PBMCs. These receptors all stem from a human donor in good health (CMV status not recorded). Some clones in this sample may be carry-over from other donors' samples.

This clonotype was seen ten or more times. This rearrangement joins TRBV19 to TRBJ1-1; D remains unclear. The CDR3 spans 13 residues. Trimming stripped 6 bases from V and 1 base from J, with 9 bases between. CDR1 is LNHDA and CDR2 is SQIVND in the germline V gene (reference sequence). CDR3 in amino acids: CASRSPPNTEAFF. CDR3 bases: TGTGCCAGTAGAAGCCCTCCGAACACTGAAGCTTTCTTT.

This clonotype appeared many times. As DNA, the CDR3 is TGCAGTGTTATCGTTCAAGATCCGACCACAGATACGCAGTATTTT. Amino acid sequence: CSVIVQDPTTDTQYF. This rearrangement joins TRBV20-1 to TRBJ2-3; D uncertain. The V and J ends lost 7 bases and 2 bases respectively, with 19 bases between them. The CDR3 runs to 15 residues. Germline CDR1 reads DFQATT; CDR2 reads SNEGSKA (reference sequence).

This chain links TRBV7-9 with TRBJ2-7; possibly TRBD1 for D (6 bases). In germline, CDR1 is SEHNR, CDR2 FQNEAQ (reference sequence). The CDR3 is 12 residues long. Trimming cost V 2 bases and J 12 bases, with 14 bases left between them. The CDR3 bases are TGTGCCAGCAGCTTAACAGGGAATCTTCCGTACTTC. Amino acid sequence: CASSLTGNLPYF. The full variable domain, with the rest looked up from reference TRBV7-9 and TRBJ2-7, is DTGVSQNPRHKITKRGQNVTFRCDPISEHNRLYWYRQTLGQGPEFLTYFQNEAQLEKSRLLSDRFSAERPKGSFSTLEIQRTEQGDSAMYLCASSLTGNLPYFGPGTRLTVT.

This clonotype was observed a handful of times. The chain carries TRBV14 and TRBJ1-1; 8 positions agree with TRBD1. The CDR3 consists of 14 residues. J lost 2 bases, V lost 6 bases, and 5 bases had no gene match. Germline CDR1 reads SGHDN; CDR2 reads FVKESK. The CDR3: CASSRTGFNTEAFF. Here the CDR3 DNA reads TGTGCCAGCAGTCGGACAGGGTTCAACACTGAAGCTTTCTTT. Combining the CDR3 with reference TRBV14 and TRBJ1-1 gives the whole variable domain EAGVTQFPSHSVIEKGQTVTLRCDPISGHDNLYWYRRVMGKEIKFLLHFVKESKQDESGMPNNRFLAERTGGTYSTLKVQPAELEDSGVYFCASSRTGFNTEAFFGQGTRLTVV.

This clonotype occurred many times. This chain's CDR3 is CASSLAFGVGTGELFF. The CDR3 DNA reads as TGTGCCAGCAGCTTAGCATTCGGGGTAGGGACCGGGGAGCTGTTTTTT. This sequence joins TRBV7-2 and TRBJ2-2, with D tentatively TRBD2 (5 bases). Trimming took 0 bases from V and 5 from J, leaving 13 bases between them. CDR1 is SGHTA and CDR2 is FQGNSA in the germline V gene. CDR3 size: 16 residues. Looking up the rest from reference TRBV7-2 and TRBJ2-2 gives the full variable domain: GAGVSQSPSNKVTEKGKDVELRCDPISGHTALYWYRQSLGQGLEFLIYFQGNSAPDKSGLPSDRFSAERTGGSVSTLTIQRTQQEDSAVYLCASSLAFGVGTGELFFGEGSRLTVL.

In this sample, this clonotype turned up many times. This rearrangement joins TRBV7-9 to TRBJ2-1; D unclear. The CDR3 contains 16 residues. Trimming took 5 bases from V and 0 from J, leaving 14 bases between them. From germline, CDR1 is SEHNR and CDR2 FQNEAQ (reference sequence). In DNA, the CDR3 is TGTGCCAGCAGCCGAATTGAAGGGTCCTCCTACAATGAGCAGTTCTTC. Its translation is CASSRIEGSSYNEQFF. The full variable domain, rest sourced from reference TRBV7-9 and TRBJ2-1, is DTGVSQNPRHKITKRGQNVTFRCDPISEHNRLYWYRQTLGQGPEFLTYFQNEAQLEKSRLLSDRFSAERPKGSFSTLEIQRTEQGDSAMYLCASSRIEGSSYNEQFFGPGTRLTVL.

Details on this clonotype: Given a much more abundant clone one base away, this may be a read error. The chain links TRBV29-1 to TRBJ1-1; no firm D call. The V gene lost 2 bases and the J gene lost 4 bases, with 5 bases spanning the gap. The V gene's germline CDR1 is SQVTM and CDR2 ANQGSEA. CDR3 size: 11 residues. CDR3 protein: CSVEWSTEAFF. CDR3 nucleotide sequence: TGCAGCGTTGAATGGTCCACTGAAGCTTTCTTT.

As for this clonotype: A junction boundary mismatches the germline segment, possibly from a read error. This chain links TRBV19 with TRBJ1-5; D is unresolved. Germline CDR1 reads LNHDA; CDR2 reads SQIVND (reference sequence). This CDR3 region has 12 residues. The CDR3 sequence: CSSSMGNQPQHF. In nucleotides, the CDR3 is TGTTCCAGTAGTATGGGGAATCAGCCCCAGCATTTT.

A remark on this clonotype: A read error may explain this, as a much larger clone is one base away. The rearrangement uses TRBV20-1 and TRBJ2-7, with D perhaps matching TRBD2 (6 bases). V gave up 6 bases and J gave up 2 bases, with 11 bases separating them. Germline CDR1 is DFQATT and CDR2 is SNEGSKA (reference sequence). The CDR3 extends over 12 amino acids. CDR3 sequence: CSATTSPYEQYF. The CDR3 coding sequence is TGCAGTGCCACAACTAGCCCCTACGAGCAGTACTTC.

The table lists this clonotype with many counts. The CDR3 region is CASSSGGSQRSDTQYF. CDR3 in DNA: TGTGCCAGCAGCTCGGGGGGGAGTCAAAGATCAGATACGCAGTATTTT. V and J are TRBV5-4 and TRBJ2-3; 8 bases map to TRBD2. This CDR3 has 16 residues. Looked up from germline, CDR1 is SGHNT and CDR2 is YYREEE (reference sequence). J gave up 4 bases and V 3 bases, and 10 bases lay outside the gene matches.

There are many counts of this clonotype. The chain joins TRBV7-3 to TRBJ2-5; no definite D call. CDR3 length: 13 residues. Germline CDR1 SGHTA, CDR2 FQGTGA. V was clipped by 3 bases and J by 5 bases, with 10 bases between them. CDR3 loop: CASSFGREETQYF. The CDR3 DNA is TGTGCCAGCAGCTTTGGACGAGAGGAGACCCAGTACTTC.

This clonotype was found many times. The chain links TRBV7-2 to TRBJ1-2, with D perhaps matching TRBD1 (5 bases). Germline lookup yields CDR1 SGHTA and CDR2 FQGNSA. The CDR3 runs 13 residues. Trimming pared 5 bases from V and 4 bases from J, leaving 11 bases between. Here the CDR3 reads CASSEGLAYGYTF. DNA for the CDR3: TGTGCCAGCAGCGAGGGACTGGCCTATGGCTACACCTTC.

This clonotype was seen many times. This chain uses TRBV29-1 with TRBJ2-5, with 14 nucleotides matching TRBD2. The germline V gene has CDR1 SQVTM and CDR2 ANQGSEA. The V and J ends lost 3 bases and 4 bases, in that order; junction bases with no gene match: 1. The length of the CDR3 is 14 residues. CDR3 nucleotide sequence: TGCAGCGTTGAGACTAGCGGGGGGGCAGAGACCCAGTACTTC. Protein: CSVETSGGAETQYF.

Many counts were recorded for this clonotype. This chain connects TRBV6-1 to TRBJ2-5; either TRBD1 or TRBD2 may fit D (5 bases each). Trimming removed 6 bases from V and 0 bases from J, with 20 bases in between. CDR1 is MNHNS and CDR2 is SASEGT in the germline V gene. The CDR3 loop spans 17 amino acids. The CDR3 protein is CASRLTPGPQYQETQYF. CDR3 sequence (DNA): TGTGCCAGCAGACTCACCCCGGGACCACAGTACCAAGAGACCCAGTACTTC.

As regards this clonotype: Being one base from a much bigger clone, this may be a read error. The chain couples TRBV6-8 to TRBJ2-1; TRBD1 is a possible D gene (7 bases). Germline V lookup: CDR1 MNHGY, CDR2 SAAAGT. The CDR3 totals 16 residues. CDR3 in amino acids: CTSSLRGAPQHNEQFF. As DNA, the CDR3 is TGTACCAGCAGTCTCAGGGGGGCCCCACAACACAATGAGCAGTTCTTC.

The sample holds many counts of this clonotype. The CDR3 coding sequence is TGTGCCAGTGTCTTATCCCCGAACACTGAAGCTTTCTTT. Translated: CASVLSPNTEAFF. The chain uses TRBV5-6 and TRBJ1-1, with unresolved D. The ends were cut back, 8 bases at V and 1 base at J, with 12 bases in the middle. This CDR3 is built from 13 residues. In germline, CDR1 is SGHDT, CDR2 YYEEEE.

This clonotype was seen ten or more times. V usage is TRBV12-3 or TRBV12-4 and J usage is TRBJ2-2; the D gene is possibly TRBD1 (6 bases). This CDR3 has 14 residues. The ends were cut back, 5 bases at V and 4 bases at J, with 11 bases in the middle. Written as DNA, the CDR3 is TGTGCCAGCAGTGTCGGACAGCCCACCGGGGAGCTGTTTTTT. As protein: CASSVGQPTGELFF.

As concerns this clonotype: A much more abundant neighbour one base away suggests this may be a read error. V gene TRBV6-2 or TRBV6-3 combines with J gene TRBJ1-1; 8 positions agree with TRBD1. Per the germline V gene, CDR1 is MNHEY and CDR2 is SVGEGT. The CDR3 consists of 14 residues. The CDR3 region has the DNA TGTGCCAGCAGACAGGGGGTGATGAACACTGAAACTTTCTTT. It translates to CASRQGVMNTETFF.

At least ten counts were recorded for this clonotype. V and J are TRBV29-1 and TRBJ2-5; D is uncertain. Trimming took off 4 bases at V and 4 bases at J, with 4 bases between the two ends. The V gene's germline CDR1 is SQVTM and CDR2 ANQGSEA. This CDR3 contains 10 residues. CDR3 protein: CSVAVETQYF. For the CDR3, the DNA is TGCAGCGTTGCGGTAGAGACCCAGTACTTC.

This clonotype was observed many times. This chain connects TRBV29-1 to TRBJ2-7, with 12 bases that match TRBD2. V lost 5 bases and J lost 6; bases outside the gene matches: 11. Germline CDR1 reads SQVTM; CDR2 reads ANQGSEA. The CDR3 has 15 amino acids. Written as DNA, the CDR3 is TGCAGCGTTTCCCCGACTAGCGGGGGTTCTTTCGAGCAGTACTTC. Its translation: CSVSPTSGGSFEQYF.

This clonotype was counted many times. J is TRBJ2-7 and V is TRBV12-3 or TRBV12-4; tentative D call: TRBD1 (5 bases). V was pared by 5 bases and J by 6 bases, with 17 bases between. This CDR3 is 14 amino acids long. DNA for the CDR3: TGTGCCAGCAGTACCCTCGCAGGGATCTCCGAGCAGTACTTC. It encodes CASSTLAGISEQYF.

This clonotype was seen repeatedly, ten times or more. V usage is TRBV19 and J usage is TRBJ1-2; D is undetermined. V lost 1 base and J lost 8, with 11 bases in between. This CDR3 has 13 residues. From germline, CDR1 is LNHDA and CDR2 SQIVND (reference sequence). The CDR3 bases are TGTGCCAGTAGTATAGTCCTGGCCCGGGGCTACACCTTC. Translation: CASSIVLARGYTF.

The table lists this clonotype with many counts. The chain joins TRBV28 to TRBJ1-1, with D perhaps matching TRBD1 (5 bases). CDR1 and CDR2 from the germline V gene are MDHEN and SYDVKM. This CDR3 contains 15 residues. The V gene lost 3 bases and the J gene lost 4 bases, with 15 bases spanning the gap. In nucleotides, the CDR3 is TGTGCCAGCAGTTTTGGTGCGGGGCGAGGCACTGAAGCTTTCTTT. This translates into CASSFGAGRGTEAFF. Full variable domain (missing parts from reference TRBV28 and TRBJ1-1): DVKVTQSSRYLVKRTGEKVFLECVQDMDHENMFWYRQDPGLGLRLIYFSYDVKMKEKGDIPEGYSVSREKKERFSLILESASTNQTSMYLCASSFGAGRGTEAFFGQGTRLTVV.

This clonotype was detected ten times or more. The rearrangement uses TRBV10-3 and TRBJ2-3, with TRBD2 matching 12 bases. V dropped 3 bases and J dropped 6; count of bases not matched to a gene: 1. CDR3 length equals 14 residues. Germline loops: CDR1 ENHRY, CDR2 SYGVKD. The DNA of the CDR3 is TGTGCCATCAGTGAAGGGACTAGCGGGGATACGCAGTATTTT. It is translated as CAISEGTSGDTQYF.

As to this clonotype: Given a much more abundant clone one base away, this may be a read error. V usage is TRBV12-3 or TRBV12-4 and J usage is TRBJ2-7; 7 bases align to TRBD2. There are 15 residues in the CDR3. In DNA, the CDR3 is TGTACCAGCACCCCTAGGGGCGGGGGCTCCTACGAGCAGTACTTC. Translation gives CTSTPRGGGSYEQYF.

This clonotype has at least ten counts. The chain uses TRBV28 and TRBJ2-7; no definite D call. The V end lost 7 bases, the J end lost 0 bases, and 16 bases lay between the germline ends. CDR1 is MDHEN, CDR2 SYDVKM, per germline. The CDR3 length is 15 residues. CDR3 protein: CASTWVGTSSYEQYF. Written as DNA, the CDR3 is TGTGCCAGCACCTGGGTGGGCACCAGCTCCTACGAGCAGTACTTC.

This clonotype was recorded many times. The gene calls are TRBV12-3 or TRBV12-4 and TRBJ2-7, with TRBD1 as a possible D gene (6 bases). The CDR3 contains 12 residues. Trimming removed 6 bases at V and 9 bases at J, with 15 bases between. Here the CDR3 DNA reads TGTGCCAGCAGCCAGATGGGGGCCGGGCAGTACTTC. It translates to CASSQMGAGQYF.